This section outlines one T cell receptor beta chain sequence together with its context. This record comes from a study of blood T cell repertoires in COVID-19. CDR3 length: 15 amino acids. V shed 4 bases, J shed 2 bases, and the junction held 9 bases outside the gene matches. Germline V gene data show CDR1 as SQVTM and CDR2 as ANQGSEA. TCRdb's copy holds only in-frame clones and misses some; the assay was immunoSEQ multiplex PCR. The data show approximately 77,000 clones, with approximately 88% seen just once and almost 7% held by the top ten. This sequence was found in a woman at least 80 years old with acute or convalescent COVID-19. The chain has TRBV29-1 and TRBJ2-7; 9 nucleotides agree with TRBD1. Sequencing was performed on peripheral blood. The CDR3 protein is CSVAQRGQGAYEQYF. The CDR3 nucleotides are TGCAGCGTTGCCCAAAGGGGACAGGGAGCCTACGAGCAGTACTTC.